The TCR beta chain under discussion was sequenced for a study of neurological immune-mediated disorders. Study-wide results and caveats: Levels of TCR clonal expansion peaked in HTLV-1-associated myelopathy and reached their lowest in multiple sclerosis, under those of healthy controls. CDR3 amino acid sequences found in expanded clones were never shared across subjects, suggesting private repertoires in all groups.

The time point denotes: longitudinal time-point 1 (baseline). CDR1 and CDR2 from the germline V gene are SGHTA and FQGNSA. The CDR3 loop spans 12 amino acids. TCRdb processed the 5' RACE reads anew with MiXCR; each CDR3 protein has one entry. The sample consists of fewer than 55,000 distinct CDR3 sequences, less than 12% of them appearing once. In the case of this clonotype: Its antigen is unidentified. A much larger clone differs from this one at a single base, so this may be a read error.

The chain employs TRBV7-2 and TRBJ1-2; D is uncertain. Material for sequencing was PBMCs. This TCR was recovered from a woman in her forties in good health. CDR3 loop: CANSLVGFGYTF. The CDR3 coding sequence is TGTGCCAACAGCTTAGTGGGCTTTGGCTACACCTTC.